This T cell receptor (beta chain) was sequenced for a study of breast tumors, draining lymph nodes, adjacent tissues. TCRdb independently ran MiXCR on the multiplex PCR reads; one entry per CDR3 protein. This sample carries 150,000 to 200,000 distinct CDR3 sequences, 33% of them seen once, and the ten largest clones take approximately 4.2%. Breast cancer patients provided tissue from their axillary draining lymph nodes. This clonotype was recorded many times. The sequenced sample was axillary lymph node tissue. The TCR was taken from a female donor with breast cancer. Some clones in this sample may be carry-over from other donors' samples.

The CDR3 reads CASSLSRGWASNQPQHF. Here the CDR3 DNA reads TGTGCCAGCAGCTTATCCAGGGGATGGGCAAGCAATCAGCCCCAGCATTTT. This sequence joins TRBV7-8 and TRBJ1-5, with D perhaps TRBD1 (6 bases). This CDR3 comprises 17 residues. Trimming left V 2 bases short and J 1 base short, with 15 bases between. Germline CDR1 is SGHVS and CDR2 is FQNEAQ.